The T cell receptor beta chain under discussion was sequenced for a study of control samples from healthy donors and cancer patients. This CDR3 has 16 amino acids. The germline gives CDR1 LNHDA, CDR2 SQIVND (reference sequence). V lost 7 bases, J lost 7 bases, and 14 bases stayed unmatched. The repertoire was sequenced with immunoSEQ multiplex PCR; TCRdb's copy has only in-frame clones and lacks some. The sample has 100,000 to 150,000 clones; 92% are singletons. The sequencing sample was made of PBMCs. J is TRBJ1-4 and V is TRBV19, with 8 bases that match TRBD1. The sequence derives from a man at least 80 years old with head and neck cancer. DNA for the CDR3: TGTGCCAGTACCCTACCCCGGGGGACAGGTGGTGAAAAACTGTTTTTT. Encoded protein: CASTLPRGTGGEKLFF.